This TCR beta chain was captured by sequencing in a study of cytomegalovirus exposure and HLA in healthy donors. Broader study findings: The study recorded 164 TCR beta chains that were cytomegalovirus-associated. Diagnosis of cytomegalovirus status made by the classifier reportedly showed high specificity and sensitivity.

Here immunoSEQ multiplex PCR was the method, and the copy in TCRdb shows in-frame clones only, minus some. This table has a few hundred thousand clones, roughly 89% appearing once. CDR1 and CDR2 (germline): LNHNV, YYDKDF (reference sequence). Trimming removed 5 bases at V and 4 bases at J, with 12 bases between. The CDR3 consists of 14 residues. About this clone itself: Antigen unknown.

The chain links TRBV15 to TRBJ2-1; D is possibly TRBD2 (6 bases). The sequenced sample consisted of PBMCs. The clonotype originates from a woman aged 18 to 35 in good health and CMV-seronegative. The CDR3 DNA sequence: TGTGCCACCAGCTCCGTTAGCGGTTACAATGAGCAGTTCTTC. It specifies CATSSVSGYNEQFF.